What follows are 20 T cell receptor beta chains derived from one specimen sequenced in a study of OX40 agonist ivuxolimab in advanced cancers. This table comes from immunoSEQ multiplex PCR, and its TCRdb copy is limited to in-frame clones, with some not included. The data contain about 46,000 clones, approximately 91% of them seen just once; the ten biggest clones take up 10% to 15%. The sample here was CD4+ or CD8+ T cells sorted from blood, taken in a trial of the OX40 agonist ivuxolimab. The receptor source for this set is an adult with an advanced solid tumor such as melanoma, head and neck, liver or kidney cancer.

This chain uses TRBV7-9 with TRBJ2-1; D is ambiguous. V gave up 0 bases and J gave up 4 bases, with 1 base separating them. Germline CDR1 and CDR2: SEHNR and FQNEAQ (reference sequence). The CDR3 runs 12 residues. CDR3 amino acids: CASSLAYNEQFF. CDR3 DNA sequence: TGTGCCAGCAGCTTAGCTTACAATGAGCAGTTCTTC. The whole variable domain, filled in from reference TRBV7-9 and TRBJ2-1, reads DTGVSQNPRHKITKRGQNVTFRCDPISEHNRLYWYRQTLGQGPEFLTYFQNEAQLEKSRLLSDRFSAERPKGSFSTLEIQRTEQGDSAMYLCASSLAYNEQFFGPGTRLTVL.

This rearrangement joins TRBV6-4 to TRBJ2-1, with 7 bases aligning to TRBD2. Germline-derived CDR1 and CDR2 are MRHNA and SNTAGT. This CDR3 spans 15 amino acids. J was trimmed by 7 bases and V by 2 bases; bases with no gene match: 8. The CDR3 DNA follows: TGTGCCAGCAGTGACCAGAGGGAGGGCGGGAATGAGCAGTTCTTC. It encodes CASSDQREGGNEQFF.

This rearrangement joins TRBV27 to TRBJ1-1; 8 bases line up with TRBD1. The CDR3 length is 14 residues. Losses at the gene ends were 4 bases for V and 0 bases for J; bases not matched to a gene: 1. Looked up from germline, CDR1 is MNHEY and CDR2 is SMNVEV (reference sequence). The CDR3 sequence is CASSYRGMNTEAFF. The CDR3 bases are TGTGCCAGCAGTTACAGGGGGATGAACACTGAAGCTTTCTTT.

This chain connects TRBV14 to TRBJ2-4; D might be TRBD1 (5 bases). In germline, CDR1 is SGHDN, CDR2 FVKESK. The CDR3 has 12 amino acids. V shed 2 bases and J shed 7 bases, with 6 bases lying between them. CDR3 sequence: CASSQQGNIQYF. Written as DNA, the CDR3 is TGTGCCAGCAGCCAACAGGGTAACATTCAGTACTTC.

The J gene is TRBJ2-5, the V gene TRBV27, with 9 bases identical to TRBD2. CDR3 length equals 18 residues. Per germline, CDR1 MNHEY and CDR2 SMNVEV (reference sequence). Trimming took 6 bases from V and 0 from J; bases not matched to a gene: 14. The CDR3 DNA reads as TGTGCCAGCAGGAGCCTGGCTAGCGGGACTCCCTACCAAGAGACCCAGTACTTC. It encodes CASRSLASGTPYQETQYF.

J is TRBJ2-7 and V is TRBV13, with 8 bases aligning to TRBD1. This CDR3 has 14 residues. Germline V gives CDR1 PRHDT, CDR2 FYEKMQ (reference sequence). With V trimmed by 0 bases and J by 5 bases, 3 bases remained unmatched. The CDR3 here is CASSLGQGVHEQYF. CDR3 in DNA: TGTGCCAGCAGCTTAGGACAGGGGGTCCACGAGCAGTACTTC.

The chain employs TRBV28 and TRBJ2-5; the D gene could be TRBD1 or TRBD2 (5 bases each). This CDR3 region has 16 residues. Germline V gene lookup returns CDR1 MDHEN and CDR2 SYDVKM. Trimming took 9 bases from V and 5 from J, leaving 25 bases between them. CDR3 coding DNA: TGTGCCAGTTCCACCGGGACCAGCGATCTTTGGGAGACCCAGTACTTC. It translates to CASSTGTSDLWETQYF. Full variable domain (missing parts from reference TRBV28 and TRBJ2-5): DVKVTQSSRYLVKRTGEKVFLECVQDMDHENMFWYRQDPGLGLRLIYFSYDVKMKEKGDIPEGYSVSREKKERFSLILESASTNQTSMYLCASSTGTSDLWETQYFGPGTRLLVL.

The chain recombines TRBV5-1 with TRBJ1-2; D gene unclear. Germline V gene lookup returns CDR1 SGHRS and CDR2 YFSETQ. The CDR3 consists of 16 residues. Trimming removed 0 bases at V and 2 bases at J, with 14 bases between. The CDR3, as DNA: TGCGCCAGCAGCTTGGGGTTGACACCTCCCAACTATGGCTACACCTTC. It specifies CASSLGLTPPNYGYTF.

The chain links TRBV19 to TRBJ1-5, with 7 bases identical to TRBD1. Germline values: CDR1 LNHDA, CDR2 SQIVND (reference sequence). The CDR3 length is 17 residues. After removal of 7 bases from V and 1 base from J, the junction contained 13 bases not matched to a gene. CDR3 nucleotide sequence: TGTGCCAGTACCTCGGTGGGACAGCCCCGAAGCAATCAGCCCCAGCATTTT. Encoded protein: CASTSVGQPRSNQPQHF.

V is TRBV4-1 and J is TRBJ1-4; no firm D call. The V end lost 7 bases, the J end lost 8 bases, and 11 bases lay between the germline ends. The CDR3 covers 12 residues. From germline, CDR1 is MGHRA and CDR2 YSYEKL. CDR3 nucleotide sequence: TGCGCCAGCAAGCTTGGGAACGAAAAACTGTTTTTT. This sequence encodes CASKLGNEKLFF.

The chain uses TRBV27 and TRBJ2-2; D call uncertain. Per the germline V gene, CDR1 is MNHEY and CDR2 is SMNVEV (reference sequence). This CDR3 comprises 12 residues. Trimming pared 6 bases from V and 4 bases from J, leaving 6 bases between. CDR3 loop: CASSGITGELFF. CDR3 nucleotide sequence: TGTGCCAGCAGCGGAATCACCGGGGAGCTGTTTTTT.

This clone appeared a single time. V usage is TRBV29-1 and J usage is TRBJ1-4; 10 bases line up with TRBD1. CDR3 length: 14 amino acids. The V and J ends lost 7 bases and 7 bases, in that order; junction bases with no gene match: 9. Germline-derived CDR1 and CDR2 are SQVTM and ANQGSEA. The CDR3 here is CSALPTGGFEKLFF. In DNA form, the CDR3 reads TGCAGCGCTTTACCGACAGGGGGCTTTGAAAAACTGTTTTTT.

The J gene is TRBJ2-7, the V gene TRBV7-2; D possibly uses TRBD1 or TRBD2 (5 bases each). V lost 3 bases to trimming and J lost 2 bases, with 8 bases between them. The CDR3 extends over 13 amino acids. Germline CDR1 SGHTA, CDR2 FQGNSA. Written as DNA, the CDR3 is TGTGCCAGCAGCTTGGGGGTGACCTACGAGCAGTACTTC. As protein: CASSLGVTYEQYF. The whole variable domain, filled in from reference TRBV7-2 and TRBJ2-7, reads GAGVSQSPSNKVTEKGKDVELRCDPISGHTALYWYRQSLGQGLEFLIYFQGNSAPDKSGLPSDRFSAERTGGSVSTLTIQRTQQEDSAVYLCASSLGVTYEQYFGPGTRLTVT.

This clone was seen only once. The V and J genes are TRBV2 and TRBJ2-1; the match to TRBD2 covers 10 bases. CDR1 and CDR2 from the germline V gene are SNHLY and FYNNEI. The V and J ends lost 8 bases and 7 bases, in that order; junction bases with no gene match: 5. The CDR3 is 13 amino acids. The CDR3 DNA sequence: TGTGCCAGCCAACTAGCGGGGCGGAATGAGCAGTTCTTC. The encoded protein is CASQLAGRNEQFF.

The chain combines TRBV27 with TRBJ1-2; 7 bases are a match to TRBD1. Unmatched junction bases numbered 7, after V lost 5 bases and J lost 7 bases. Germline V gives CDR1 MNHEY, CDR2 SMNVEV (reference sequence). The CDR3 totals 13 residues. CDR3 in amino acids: CASSQTGSGGYTF. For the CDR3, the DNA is TGTGCCAGCAGTCAGACAGGGTCTGGTGGCTACACCTTC.

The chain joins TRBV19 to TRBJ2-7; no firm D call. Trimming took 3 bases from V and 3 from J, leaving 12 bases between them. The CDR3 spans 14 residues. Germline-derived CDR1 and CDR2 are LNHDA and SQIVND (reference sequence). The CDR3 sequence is CASSIVIGYYEQYF. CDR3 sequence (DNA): TGTGCCAGTAGTATCGTGATTGGGTACTACGAGCAGTACTTC.

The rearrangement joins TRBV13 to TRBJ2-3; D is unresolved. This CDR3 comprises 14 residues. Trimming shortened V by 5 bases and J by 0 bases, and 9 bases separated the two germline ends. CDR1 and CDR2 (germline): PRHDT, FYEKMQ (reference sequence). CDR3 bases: TGTGCCAGCAGCCAAACATATAGCACAGATACGCAGTATTTT. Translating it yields CASSQTYSTDTQYF.

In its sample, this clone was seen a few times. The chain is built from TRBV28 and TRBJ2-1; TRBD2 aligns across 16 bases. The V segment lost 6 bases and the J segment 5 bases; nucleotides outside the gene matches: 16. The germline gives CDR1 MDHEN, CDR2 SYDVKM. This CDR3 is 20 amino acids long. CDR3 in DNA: TGTGCCAGCAGCTTTAAACCGGGACTAGCGGGAGGGAATGTAGACAATGAGCAGTTCTTC. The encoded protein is CASSFKPGLAGGNVDNEQFF.

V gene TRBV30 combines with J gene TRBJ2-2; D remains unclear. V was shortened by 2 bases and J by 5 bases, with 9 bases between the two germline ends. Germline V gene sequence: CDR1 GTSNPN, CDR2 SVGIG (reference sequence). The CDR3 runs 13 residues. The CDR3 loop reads CAWSPGGTGELFF. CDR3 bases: TGTGCCTGGAGTCCCGGTGGAACCGGGGAGCTGTTTTTT. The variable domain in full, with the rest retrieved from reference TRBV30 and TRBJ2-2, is SQTIHQWPATLVQPVGSPLSLECTVEGTSNPNLYWYRQAAGRGLQLLFYSVGIGQISSEVPQNLSASRPQDRQFILSSKKLLLSDSGFYLCAWSPGGTGELFFGEGSRLTVL.

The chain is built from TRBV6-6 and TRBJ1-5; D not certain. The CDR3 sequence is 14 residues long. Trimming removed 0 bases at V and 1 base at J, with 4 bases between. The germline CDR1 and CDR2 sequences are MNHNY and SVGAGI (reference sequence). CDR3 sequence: CASSYSGSNQPQHF. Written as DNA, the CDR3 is TGTGCCAGCAGTTACTCGGGGAGCAATCAGCCCCAGCATTTT.